This is a list of T cell receptor beta chains from one sample in a study of blood T cell repertoires in COVID-19. Produced via immunoSEQ multiplex PCR; TCRdb's table is partial and in-frame only. The sample lists about 98,000 clones, approximately 84% occurring once. The specimen sequenced was peripheral blood. The receptors come from a man in his forties or fifties with active or convalescent COVID-19. Both conserved end residues are part of each CDR3. The order of the fields is V gene, clone size, D gene, J gene, CDR3 DNA, CDR3 protein. The D gene is left open where the match is weak. Clone size is shown for a subset of rows, as once, few, many or a class of expanded clone.

>TRBV5-4|NA|NA|TRBJ2-5
TGTGCCAGCAGTCCCCGAGGGGGGGTCCAAGAGACCCAGTACTTC
CASSPRGGVQETQYF
>TRBV6-1|NA|NA|TRBJ2-5
TGTGCCAGCAGTTATTTAGAGACCCAGTACTTC
CASSYLETQYF
>TRBV5-5|NA|TRBD1|TRBJ1-3
TGTGCCAGCAGCTCCACGGGACAGTGGAACTCTGGAAACACCATATATTTT
CASSSTGQWNSGNTIYF
>TRBV10-3|NA|TRBD1|TRBJ2-7
TGTGCCATCAGTGAGAAGACAGGGCCCTACGAGCAGTACTTC
CAISEKTGPYEQYF
>TRBV19|NA|TRBD1|TRBJ2-7
TGTGCCAGTAGTCAGACAGGGGGTCTCCTCGAGCAGTACTTC
CASSQTGGLLEQYF
>TRBV6-2/TRBV6-3|few|TRBD1|TRBJ2-7
TGTGCCAGCAGTTACAGGGGATTCGAACAGGGGGGAAACTACGAGCAGTACTTC
CASSYRGFEQGGNYEQYF
>TRBV27|few|NA|TRBJ1-4
TGTGCCAGCAGTTTTAAAGGGGCGCACACTAATGAAAAACTGTTTTTT
CASSFKGAHTNEKLFF
>TRBV6-5|NA|NA|TRBJ1-5
TGTGCCAGCAGTCGGACGGAGGATCAGCCCCAGCATTTT
CASSRTEDQPQHF
>TRBV11-1|NA|NA|TRBJ1-3
TGTGCCAGCAGCTTACGAGGGCCCGGAAACACCATATATTTT
CASSLRGPGNTIYF
>TRBV11-2|NA|NA|TRBJ1-2
TGTGCCAGCAGCTTGTCCGGGTTTTCTTTCGGTGGCTACACCTTC
CASSLSGFSFGGYTF
>TRBV5-1|NA|TRBD1|TRBJ1-1
TGCGCCAGCAGCTTGGGGGGACAGGGAGGCACTGAAGCTTTCTTT
CASSLGGQGGTEAFF
>TRBV27|NA|TRBD1|TRBJ1-5
TGTGCCAGCAGCCGACAGGGGTTCAATCAGCCCCAGCATTTT
CASSRQGFNQPQHF
>TRBV28|few|NA|TRBJ1-6
TGTGCCACCCTCCGGGAGGGCTGGAATTCACCCCTCCACTTT
CATLREGWNSPLHF
>TRBV6-5|NA|TRBD1|TRBJ2-7
TGTGCCAGCAGGAACAGGGGTTTGAACGAGCAGTACTTC
CASRNRGLNEQYF
>TRBV27|once|NA|TRBJ1-2
TGTGCCAGCAGCTTTCGGGATAAAGGGAGGGGTGGCTACACCTTC
CASSFRDKGRGGYTF
>TRBV3-1/TRBV3-2|NA|TRBD1|TRBJ1-6
TGTGCCAGCAGGCGGGGTAACAGGGGGCAGGGCTCCTATAATTCACCCCTCCACTTT
CASRRGNRGQGSYNSPLHF
>TRBV3-1/TRBV3-2|few|TRBD1|TRBJ2-5
TGTGCCAGCAGCCTCAGGGGGCGCGAGACCCAGTACTTC
CASSLRGRETQYF
>TRBV6-5|NA|NA|TRBJ2-7
TGTGCCAGCAGTTACCCCCCCGCAGGGCGCTCCTACGAGCAGTACTTC
CASSYPPAGRSYEQYF
>TRBV7-9|NA|TRBD1|TRBJ2-3
TGTGCCAGCAGCTACCGGACAGGGACAGATACGCAGTATTTT
CASSYRTGTDTQYF
>TRBV7-9|NA|NA|TRBJ2-3
TGTGCCAGCAGTCTAGTAAGGTTAGGGGCCACAGATACGCAGTATTTT
CASSLVRLGATDTQYF
>TRBV6-5|NA|TRBD1|TRBJ2-7
TGTGCCAGCAGCGGGACAGGGCTTTACGAGCAGTACTTC
CASSGTGLYEQYF
>TRBV5-4|few|TRBD1|TRBJ1-2
TGTGCCAGCAGCTTATCAGGGGGGACTCTGGGCGGCTACACCTTC
CASSLSGGTLGGYTF
>TRBV2|few|TRBD1|TRBJ1-1
TGTGCCAGCAGGGGACAGGGAGGGGGCACTGAAGCTTTCTTT
CASRGQGGGTEAFF
>TRBV5-4|NA|NA|TRBJ1-2
TGTGCCAGCAGCTTGGGCGGGGGCCTCGATGGCTACACCTTC
CASSLGGGLDGYTF
>TRBV19|NA|NA|TRBJ1-5
TGTGCCAGTAGTATTAGGGAGGGCTTGATCAATCAGCCCCAGCATTTT
CASSIREGLINQPQHF
>TRBV7-2|NA|TRBD1|TRBJ2-5
TGTGCCAGCAACGCCGCACAGGGGCGGCAAGAGACCCAGTACTTC
CASNAAQGRQETQYF
>TRBV18|NA|NA|TRBJ1-5
TGTGCCAGCTCACCAGAGAGCAATCAGCCCCAGCATTTT
CASSPESNQPQHF
>TRBV10-3|once|TRBD1|TRBJ1-2
TGTGCCATCAGTGCTACCTTTGTGGAGGGGGCGGATGGCTACACCTTC
CAISATFVEGADGYTF
>TRBV19|NA|NA|TRBJ1-6
TGTGCCAGTAGTTATTTGGGGAGAAGCTCCTATAATTCACCCCTCCACTTT
CASSYLGRSSYNSPLHF
>TRBV12-3/TRBV12-4|once|TRBD1|TRBJ1-2
TGTGCCAGCAGTCACGGACAGGGGCAGGGCTACACCTTC
CASSHGQGQGYTF
>TRBV10-3|NA|TRBD1|TRBJ1-5
TGTGCCATCAGTGAGACTGGACAGGGGGCGGAGCCCCAGCATTTT
CAISETGQGAEPQHF